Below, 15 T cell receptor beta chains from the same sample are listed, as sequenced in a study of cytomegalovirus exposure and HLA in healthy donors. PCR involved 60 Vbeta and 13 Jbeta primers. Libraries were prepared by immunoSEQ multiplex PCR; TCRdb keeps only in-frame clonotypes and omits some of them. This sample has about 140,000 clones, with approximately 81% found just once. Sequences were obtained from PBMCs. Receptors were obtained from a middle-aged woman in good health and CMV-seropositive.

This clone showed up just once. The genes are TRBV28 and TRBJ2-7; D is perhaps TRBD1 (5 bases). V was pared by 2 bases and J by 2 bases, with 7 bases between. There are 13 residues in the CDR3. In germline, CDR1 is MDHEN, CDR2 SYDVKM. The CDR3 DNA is TGTGCCAGCAGTTTAGGGGCGGCCTACGAGCAGTACTTC. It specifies CASSLGAAYEQYF. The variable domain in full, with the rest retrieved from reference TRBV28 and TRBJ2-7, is DVKVTQSSRYLVKRTGEKVFLECVQDMDHENMFWYRQDPGLGLRLIYFSYDVKMKEKGDIPEGYSVSREKKERFSLILESASTNQTSMYLCASSLGAAYEQYFGPGTRLTVT.

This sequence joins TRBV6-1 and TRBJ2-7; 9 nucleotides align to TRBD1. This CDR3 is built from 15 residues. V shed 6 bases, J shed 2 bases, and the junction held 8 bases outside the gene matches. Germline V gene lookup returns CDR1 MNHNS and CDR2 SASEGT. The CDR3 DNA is TGTGCCAGCAGGGACATCCGACAGGGGGCCTACGAGCAGTACTTC. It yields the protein CASRDIRQGAYEQYF.

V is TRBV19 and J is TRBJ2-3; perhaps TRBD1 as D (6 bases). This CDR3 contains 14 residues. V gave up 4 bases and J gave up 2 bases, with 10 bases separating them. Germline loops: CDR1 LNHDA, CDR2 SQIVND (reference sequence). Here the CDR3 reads CASSNGQYTDTQYF. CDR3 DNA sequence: TGTGCCAGTAGTAATGGACAGTACACAGATACGCAGTATTTT.

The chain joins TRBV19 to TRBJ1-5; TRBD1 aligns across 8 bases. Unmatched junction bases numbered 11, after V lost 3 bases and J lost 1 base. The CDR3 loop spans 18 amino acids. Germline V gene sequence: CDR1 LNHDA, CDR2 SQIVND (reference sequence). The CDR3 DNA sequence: TGTGCCAGTAGTATTAATTTCGGGCAGGGGGCGAGCAATCAGCCCCAGCATTTT. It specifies CASSINFGQGASNQPQHF.

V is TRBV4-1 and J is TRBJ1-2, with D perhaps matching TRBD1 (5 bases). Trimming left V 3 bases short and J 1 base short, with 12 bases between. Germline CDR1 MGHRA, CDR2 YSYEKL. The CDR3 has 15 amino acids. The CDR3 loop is CASSQEDSFNYGYTF. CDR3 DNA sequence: TGCGCCAGCAGCCAGGAAGACAGCTTTAACTATGGCTACACCTTC.

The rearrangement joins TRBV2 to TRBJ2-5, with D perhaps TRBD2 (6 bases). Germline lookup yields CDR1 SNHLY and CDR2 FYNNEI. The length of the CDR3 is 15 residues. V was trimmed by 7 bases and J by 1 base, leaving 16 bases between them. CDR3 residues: CASTLDGTFQETQYF. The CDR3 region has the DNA TGTGCCAGCACCTTGGACGGGACTTTCCAAGAGACCCAGTACTTC.

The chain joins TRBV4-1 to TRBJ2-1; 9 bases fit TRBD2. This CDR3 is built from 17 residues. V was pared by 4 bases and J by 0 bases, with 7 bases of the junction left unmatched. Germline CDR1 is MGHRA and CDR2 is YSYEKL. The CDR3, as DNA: TGCGCCAGCAGCCGGGGCGGGGGGGCGTTCTCCTACAATGAGCAGTTCTTC. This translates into CASSRGGGAFSYNEQFF.

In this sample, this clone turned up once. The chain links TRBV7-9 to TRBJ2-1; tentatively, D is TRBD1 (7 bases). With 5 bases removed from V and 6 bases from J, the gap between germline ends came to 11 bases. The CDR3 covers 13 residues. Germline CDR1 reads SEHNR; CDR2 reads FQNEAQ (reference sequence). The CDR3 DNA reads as TGTGCCAGCAGCCGCGGGACAGTCAATGAGCAGTTCTTC. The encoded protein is CASSRGTVNEQFF. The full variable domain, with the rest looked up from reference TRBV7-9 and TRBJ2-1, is DTGVSQNPRHKITKRGQNVTFRCDPISEHNRLYWYRQTLGQGPEFLTYFQNEAQLEKSRLLSDRFSAERPKGSFSTLEIQRTEQGDSAMYLCASSRGTVNEQFFGPGTRLTVL.

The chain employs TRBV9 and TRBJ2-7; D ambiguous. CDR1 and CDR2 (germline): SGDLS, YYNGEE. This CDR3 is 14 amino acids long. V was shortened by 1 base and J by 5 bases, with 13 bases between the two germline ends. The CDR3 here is CASSVSYGFNEQYF. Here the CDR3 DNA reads TGTGCCAGCAGCGTATCGTACGGGTTCAACGAGCAGTACTTC.

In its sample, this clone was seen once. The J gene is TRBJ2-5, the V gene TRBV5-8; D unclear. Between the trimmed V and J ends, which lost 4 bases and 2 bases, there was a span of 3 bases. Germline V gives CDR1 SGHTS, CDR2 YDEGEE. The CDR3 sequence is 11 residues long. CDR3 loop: CASSVQETQYF. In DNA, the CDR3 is TGTGCCAGCAGCGTACAAGAGACCCAGTACTTC. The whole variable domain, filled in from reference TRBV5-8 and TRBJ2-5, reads EAGVTQSPTHLIKTRGQQATLRCSPISGHTSVYWYQQALGLGLQFLLWYDEGEERNRGNFPPRFSGRQFPNYSSELNVNALELEDSALYLCASSVQETQYFGPGTRLLVL.

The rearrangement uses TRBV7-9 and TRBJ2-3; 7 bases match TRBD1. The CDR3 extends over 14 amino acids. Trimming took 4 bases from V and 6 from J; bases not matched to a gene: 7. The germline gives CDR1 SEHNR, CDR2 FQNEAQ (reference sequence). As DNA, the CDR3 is TGTGCCAGCAGCTCGACAGGGATGGTGGATACGCAGTATTTT. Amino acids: CASSSTGMVDTQYF. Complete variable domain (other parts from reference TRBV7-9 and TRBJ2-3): DTGVSQNPRHKITKRGQNVTFRCDPISEHNRLYWYRQTLGQGPEFLTYFQNEAQLEKSRLLSDRFSAERPKGSFSTLEIQRTEQGDSAMYLCASSSTGMVDTQYFGPGTRLTVL.

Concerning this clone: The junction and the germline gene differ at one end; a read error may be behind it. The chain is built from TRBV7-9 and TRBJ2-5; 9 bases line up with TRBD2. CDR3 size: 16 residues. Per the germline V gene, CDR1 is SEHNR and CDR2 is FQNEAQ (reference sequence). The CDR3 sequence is CSSSLIGAGGVETQYF. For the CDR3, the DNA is TGTTCCAGCAGCTTAATAGGAGCGGGGGGAGTAGAGACCCAGTACTTC.

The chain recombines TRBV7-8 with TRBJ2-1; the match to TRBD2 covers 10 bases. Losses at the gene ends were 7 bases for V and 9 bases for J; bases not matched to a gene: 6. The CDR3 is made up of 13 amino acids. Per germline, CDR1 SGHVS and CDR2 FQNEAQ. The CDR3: CASKERGGIEQFF. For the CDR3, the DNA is TGTGCCAGCAAGGAGCGGGGGGGCATTGAGCAGTTCTTC.

In DNA, the CDR3 is TGTGCCAGCAGCCCTAAGCCGGGACAGGGGAGGGGCGTAGGGGCCAACGTCCTGACTTTC. This codes for CASSPKPGQGRGVGANVLTF. This sequence joins TRBV7-8 and TRBJ2-6, with TRBD1 identical over 10 bases. Germline trimming cut 5 bases from V and 4 bases from J; bases unmatched to any gene: 17. The CDR3 runs 20 residues. CDR1 and CDR2 (germline): SGHVS, FQNEAQ. Together with reference TRBV7-8 and TRBJ2-6, the CDR3 gives the full variable domain: GAGVSQSPRYKVAKRGQDVALRCDPISGHVSLFWYQQALGQGPEFLTYFQNEAQLDKSGLPSDRFFAERPEGSVSTLKIQRTQQEDSAVYLCASSPKPGQGRGVGANVLTFGAGSRLTVL.

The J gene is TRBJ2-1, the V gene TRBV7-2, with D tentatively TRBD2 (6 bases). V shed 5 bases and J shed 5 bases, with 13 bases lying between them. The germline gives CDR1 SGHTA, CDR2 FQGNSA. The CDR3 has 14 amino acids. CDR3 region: CASSLGGSNNEQFF. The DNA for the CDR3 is TGTGCCAGCAGCCTAGGAGGGTCCAACAATGAGCAGTTCTTC.